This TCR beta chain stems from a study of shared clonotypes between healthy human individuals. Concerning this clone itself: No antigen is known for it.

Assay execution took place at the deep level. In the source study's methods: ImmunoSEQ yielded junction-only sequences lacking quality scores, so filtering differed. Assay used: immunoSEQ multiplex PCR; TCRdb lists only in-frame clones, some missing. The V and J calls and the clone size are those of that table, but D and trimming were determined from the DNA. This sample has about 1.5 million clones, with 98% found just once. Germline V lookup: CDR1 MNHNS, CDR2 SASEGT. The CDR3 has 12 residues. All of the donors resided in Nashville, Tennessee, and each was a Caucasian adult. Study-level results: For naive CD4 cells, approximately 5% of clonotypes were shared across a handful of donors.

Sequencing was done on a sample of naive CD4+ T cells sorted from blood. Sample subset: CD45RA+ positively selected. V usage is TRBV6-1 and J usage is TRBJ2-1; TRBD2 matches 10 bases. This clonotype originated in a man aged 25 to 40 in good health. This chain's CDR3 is CVLGLAFDEQFF. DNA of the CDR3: TGTGTCTTGGGACTAGCGTTCGATGAGCAGTTCTTC.